Listed below are T cell receptor beta chains from one sample, sequenced in a study of beta chain features in type 1 diabetes. The protocol was immunoSEQ multiplex PCR, while the TCRdb copy is restricted to in-frame clones and leaves out a portion. In the table there are 630,000 or so clones, 11% to 15% of which are singletons. The sequenced sample consisted of naive CD4+ T cells from blood. The receptors were sampled from a man aged 18 to 30 with type 1 diabetes. Both conserved end residues are trimmed from each CDR3. The order of the fields is clone size, J gene, V gene, CDR3 protein. Expanded clones are given a class, and other clones once, few, many or no size at all.

clone_size: -
j_call: TRBJ2-7
v_call: TRBV7-2
cdr3_aa: ASSLQAESYEQY

clone_size: few
j_call: TRBJ2-7
v_call: TRBV4-3
cdr3_aa: ASSQVDRESYEQY

clone_size: few
j_call: TRBJ2-5
v_call: TRBV5-1
cdr3_aa: ASSFSSGTVQETQY

clone_size: -
j_call: TRBJ2-6
v_call: TRBV2
cdr3_aa: ASSRTGFAVSGANVLT

clone_size: -
j_call: TRBJ2-7
v_call: TRBV7-9
cdr3_aa: ASSLGQLIDEQY

clone_size: -
j_call: TRBJ1-1
v_call: TRBV29-1
cdr3_aa: SVGQRNTEAF

clone_size: few
j_call: TRBJ1-5
v_call: TRBV29-1
cdr3_aa: SVDGDRSGAQH

clone_size: few
j_call: TRBJ2-1
v_call: TRBV7-2
cdr3_aa: ASKDYESYNEQF

clone_size: few
j_call: TRBJ2-7
v_call: TRBV30
cdr3_aa: AWSGLLYEQY

clone_size: few
j_call: TRBJ1-5
v_call: TRBV30
cdr3_aa: AWSHGHSNQPQH

clone_size: -
j_call: TRBJ2-1
v_call: TRBV7-2
cdr3_aa: ASSPDRGRYNEQF

clone_size: few
j_call: TRBJ1-2
v_call: TRBV28
cdr3_aa: ASSTGATNYGYT

clone_size: few
j_call: TRBJ2-2
v_call: TRBV18
cdr3_aa: ASSPNTGELF

clone_size: few
j_call: TRBJ2-7
v_call: TRBV18
cdr3_aa: ASSPRTVSLREQY

clone_size: -
j_call: TRBJ2-7
v_call: TRBV13
cdr3_aa: ASSSWDEQY

clone_size: -
j_call: TRBJ2-7
v_call: TRBV28
cdr3_aa: ASRRTGGISYEQY

clone_size: few
j_call: TRBJ2-7
v_call: TRBV5-1
cdr3_aa: ASSPDNSYEQY

clone_size: few
j_call: TRBJ2-7
v_call: TRBV20-1
cdr3_aa: SARPTYEQY

clone_size: -
j_call: TRBJ2-1
v_call: TRBV4-1
cdr3_aa: ASSQAGQGGEQF

clone_size: -
j_call: TRBJ2-2
v_call: TRBV19
cdr3_aa: ASSIDRGRTTGELF

clone_size: -
j_call: TRBJ1-5
v_call: TRBV4-1
cdr3_aa: ASSWTDSNQPQH

clone_size: -
j_call: TRBJ2-1
v_call: TRBV30
cdr3_aa: AWSLGSGGNEQF

clone_size: few
j_call: TRBJ2-2
v_call: TRBV29-1
cdr3_aa: SGVDSLGGELF

clone_size: -
j_call: TRBJ2-1
v_call: TRBV19
cdr3_aa: ASRASGRAIEQF

clone_size: -
j_call: TRBJ2-3
v_call: TRBV7-2
cdr3_aa: ASSLSTGVGMDTQY

clone_size: few
j_call: TRBJ1-2
v_call: TRBV19
cdr3_aa: ASSIGRQGADGYT

clone_size: few
j_call: TRBJ1-2
v_call: TRBV2
cdr3_aa: ASSENNYGYT

clone_size: few
j_call: TRBJ1-6
v_call: TRBV29-1
cdr3_aa: SVGTEGRTPLH

clone_size: -
j_call: TRBJ2-3
v_call: TRBV11-2
cdr3_aa: ASSWMERNTQY

clone_size: few
j_call: TRBJ2-1
v_call: TRBV5-4
cdr3_aa: ASSLDGGRALNEQF

clone_size: -
j_call: TRBJ1-2
v_call: TRBV2
cdr3_aa: ASSGGTAYGYT

clone_size: -
j_call: TRBJ2-5
v_call: TRBV7-3
cdr3_aa: ASSLGSGKAETQY

clone_size: -
j_call: TRBJ2-7
v_call: TRBV9
cdr3_aa: ASSVAAGGNSYEQY

clone_size: -
j_call: TRBJ2-7
v_call: TRBV6-1
cdr3_aa: ASSERQGYEQY

clone_size: -
j_call: TRBJ2-7
v_call: TRBV18
cdr3_aa: ASSRRQGVYEQY

clone_size: -
j_call: TRBJ2-1
v_call: TRBV9
cdr3_aa: ASSIRTSGPVANEQF

clone_size: -
j_call: TRBJ1-1
v_call: TRBV7-9
cdr3_aa: ASSLLPWGSRGTEAF

clone_size: -
j_call: TRBJ2-5
v_call: TRBV9
cdr3_aa: ASSVVGGTETQY

clone_size: -
j_call: TRBJ1-5
v_call: TRBV27
cdr3_aa: ASSLLTRQGIFQPQH

clone_size: -
j_call: TRBJ2-3
v_call: TRBV5-4
cdr3_aa: ASSEKTGTDTQY

clone_size: -
j_call: TRBJ2-5
v_call: TRBV5-1
cdr3_aa: ASSNPSGSEQETQY